The sample holds a few counts of the clone carrying this TCR beta chain. Its specificity is unknown. TCRdb independently ran MiXCR on the 5' RACE reads; one entry per CDR3 protein. The sample gives about 43,000 distinct CDR3 sequences, 22% of which show up once; around 4.5% is in the top ten. The CDR3 has 14 residues. The trim removed 1 base at V and 7 bases at J, leaving 6 bases unmatched. Germline CDR1 is PRHDT and CDR2 is FYEKMQ (reference sequence). Study-wide results and limits: Tumor memory CD4+ T cell TCR gene usage was found to cluster with blood and lymph node memory CD4+ cells and with lymph node naive CD4+ cells.

Treg sorting used a CD4+CD25+CD127-/low gate. The TCR comes from a female donor with breast cancer. The chain uses TRBV13 and TRBJ2-7; 8 bases map to TRBD2. The material sequenced was Tregs sorted from a lymph node. CDR3 amino acids: CASSLVSGAAEQYF. As DNA, the CDR3 is TGTGCCAGCAGCTTAGTTAGCGGGGCAGCGGAGCAGTACTTC.